This entry features one TCR beta chain sequence. Its target is unknown. The sample belongs to a study of T cells in Graves' hyperthyroidism and ophthalmopathy. Template material for amplifying TCR beta CDR3 regions consisted of RNA transcripts. An initial round of RT-PCR targeting the TCR CDR3 relied on the HTBI primer set. TCRdb reprocessed the multiplex PCR reads via MiXCR and lists one record per CDR3 protein. The data hold around 800,000 distinct CDR3 sequences, with around 38% observed a single time. V shed 6 bases and J 6 bases; nucleotides not matched to a gene: 8. The germline gives CDR1 LNHDA, CDR2 SQIVND (reference sequence). The CDR3 length is 13 residues. The study defined stable Graves' hyperthyroidism as no ophthalmopathy progression within 18 months. The study's findings and limits: Most clonotypes expanded in the thyroid (above 0.001) were also present in blood.

The source of this sequence is a man between 18 and 35 years old with Graves' hyperthyroidism. The chain couples TRBV19 to TRBJ2-7; 7 positions agree with TRBD1. Sample: blood. CDR3 DNA sequence: TGTGCCAGTAGCGACAGGGTCTCGCTCGAGCAGTACTTC. Its translation: CASSDRVSLEQYF.